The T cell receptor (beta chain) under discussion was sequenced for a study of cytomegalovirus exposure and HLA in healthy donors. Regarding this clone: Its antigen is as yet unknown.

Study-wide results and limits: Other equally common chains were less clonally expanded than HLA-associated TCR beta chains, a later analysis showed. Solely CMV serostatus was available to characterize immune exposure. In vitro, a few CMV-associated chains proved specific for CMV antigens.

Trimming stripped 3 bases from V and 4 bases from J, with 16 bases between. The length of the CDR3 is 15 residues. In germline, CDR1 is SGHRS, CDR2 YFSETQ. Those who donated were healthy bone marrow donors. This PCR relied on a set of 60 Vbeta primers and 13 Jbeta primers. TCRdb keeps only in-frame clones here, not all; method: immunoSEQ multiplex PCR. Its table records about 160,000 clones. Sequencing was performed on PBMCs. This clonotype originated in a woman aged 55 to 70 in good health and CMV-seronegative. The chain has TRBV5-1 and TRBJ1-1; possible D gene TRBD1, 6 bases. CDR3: CASSSEGGGGTEAFF. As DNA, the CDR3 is TGCGCCAGCAGCTCGGAGGGGGGGGGAGGCACTGAAGCTTTCTTT.